The next 32 T cell receptor beta chains were all read from a single sample in a study of blood T cell repertoires in COVID-19 (TCRdb year 2020). Library preparation employed the immunoSEQ multiplex PCR assay. TCRdb's version of the immuneACCESS table is confined to in-frame rearrangements and falls short of the full clone set. An unresolved V gene accounts for under half of the shortfall where checked; the remainder is of unknown origin. The sample yields about 480,000 clones; roughly 87% were counted once. 0.8% to 0.9% of the sample rests with the top ten. The sample comprised peripheral blood. These receptor sequences come from a man younger than 30 with COVID-19, enrolled during active disease.

The gene calls are TRBV15 and TRBJ1-4; no reliable D call. Germline-derived CDR1 and CDR2 are LNHNV and YYDKDF (reference sequence). The CDR3 is 16 amino acids. V gave up 0 bases and J gave up 0 bases, with 8 bases separating them. This CDR3 is CATSRDRDSTNEKLFF. The CDR3 DNA reads as TGTGCCACCAGCAGAGACCGGGATTCAACTAATGAAAAACTGTTTTTT.

This chain links TRBV6-6 with TRBJ1-4; 8 bases fit TRBD1. Germline CDR1 and CDR2: MNHNY and SVGAGI (reference sequence). Germline trimming cut 2 bases from V and 6 bases from J; bases unmatched to any gene: 5. The CDR3 contains 15 residues. The CDR3 protein is CASSYSTGGDEKLFF. CDR3 DNA sequence: TGTGCCAGCAGTTACAGCACAGGGGGGGATGAAAAACTGTTTTTT.

This chain connects TRBV2 to TRBJ2-7, with unresolved D. V was trimmed by 0 bases and J by 3 bases, leaving 9 bases between them. Germline V gene sequence: CDR1 SNHLY, CDR2 FYNNEI. The CDR3 is made up of 14 amino acids. In DNA form, the CDR3 reads TGTGCCAGCAGTGAAGCCCTAACTGGCTACGAGCAGTACTTC. As protein: CASSEALTGYEQYF. Full variable domain (outside the CDR3, taken from reference TRBV2 and TRBJ2-7): EPEVTQTPSHQVTQMGQEVILRCVPISNHLYFYWYRQILGQKVEFLVSFYNNEISEKSEIFDDQFSVERPDGSNFTLKIRSTKLEDSAMYFCASSEALTGYEQYFGPGTRLTVT.

This chain uses TRBV3-1 (or the pseudogene TRBV3-2) with TRBJ1-2; D possibly corresponds to TRBD1 (6 bases). Germline values: CDR1 LGHDT, CDR2 YNNKEL (reference sequence). V lost 4 bases to trimming and J lost 2 bases, with 14 bases between them. The CDR3 is 15 amino acids. CDR3 sequence: CASSPIGQPNYGYTF. As DNA, the CDR3 is TGTGCCAGCAGCCCGATTGGACAGCCGAACTATGGCTACACCTTC.

This chain joins TRBV10-3 and TRBJ2-3, with D possibly TRBD2 on 5 matching bases. This CDR3 is 14 amino acids long. The V and J ends lost 2 bases and 8 bases respectively, with 14 bases between them. The germline V gene encodes CDR1 ENHRY and CDR2 SYGVKD. CDR3 coding DNA: TGTGCCATCAGTGAGGACTCCGGGATGGTTACGCAGTATTTT. Translated: CAISEDSGMVTQYF.

V usage is TRBV5-4 and J usage is TRBJ2-1; 10 bases line up with TRBD2. CDR1 and CDR2 from the germline V gene are SGHNT and YYREEE (reference sequence). The J segment lost 0 bases and the V segment lost 2 bases, leaving 2 bases of the junction unmatched. The CDR3 loop spans 16 amino acids. CDR3 nucleotides: TGTGCCAGCAGCTTACTAGCGGGAAGCTCCTACAATGAGCAGTTCTTC. It codes for CASSLLAGSSYNEQFF.

V gene TRBV3-1 (or the pseudogene TRBV3-2) combines with J gene TRBJ1-6, with 8 bases aligning to TRBD1. In germline, CDR1 is LGHDT, CDR2 YNNKEL (reference sequence). V was clipped by 4 bases and J by 7 bases; unmatched bases: 3. CDR3 length: 14 residues. The CDR3: CASSLGQENSPLHF. For the CDR3, the DNA is TGTGCCAGCAGCCTGGGACAGGAGAATTCACCCCTCCACTTT.

V and J are TRBV29-1 and TRBJ1-1, with D maybe TRBD1 (5 bases). The V end lost 6 bases, the J end lost 2 bases, and 13 bases lay between the germline ends. Germline lookup yields CDR1 SQVTM and CDR2 ANQGSEA. CDR3 length: 13 residues. The CDR3 here is CSVDRQLNTEAFF. The CDR3 nucleotides are TGCAGCGTAGACCGACAGCTAAACACTGAAGCTTTCTTT.

The V and J genes are TRBV19 and TRBJ2-5; weak D call: TRBD2 (5 bases). The CDR3 loop spans 14 amino acids. V lost 4 bases and J lost 3, with 12 bases in between. The germline CDR1 and CDR2 sequences are LNHDA and SQIVND (reference sequence). CDR3 residues: CASSTLDGEETQYF. The CDR3 region has the DNA TGTGCCAGTAGTACCCTCGACGGGGAAGAGACCCAGTACTTC.

The chain combines TRBV18 with TRBJ2-7; D is undetermined. V gave up 3 bases and J gave up 5 bases, with 11 bases separating them. CDR1 is KGHSH and CDR2 is LQKENI in the germline V gene. The CDR3 length is 13 residues. CDR3 amino acids: CASSPRLTDEQYF. The DNA of the CDR3 is TGTGCCAGCTCACCGAGGCTCACGGACGAGCAGTACTTC. The whole variable domain, remainder taken from reference TRBV18 and TRBJ2-7, is NAGVMQNPRHLVRRRGQEARLRCSPMKGHSHVYWYRQLPEEGLKFMVYLQKENIIDESGMPKERFSAEFPKEGPSILRIQQVVRGDSAAYFCASSPRLTDEQYFGPGTRLTVT.

V and J are TRBV10-1 and TRBJ1-6; TRBD1 matches 8 bases. The CDR3 is made up of 13 amino acids. Germline CDR1 and CDR2: WNHNN and SYGVQD (reference sequence). Losses at the gene ends were 9 bases for V and 6 bases for J; bases not matched to a gene: 4. The CDR3 region is CARDRAGNSPLHF. The DNA for the CDR3 is TGCGCCAGGGACAGGGCTGGTAATTCACCCCTCCACTTT.

This sequence joins TRBV4-2 and TRBJ2-1; TRBD2 agrees at 12 bases. V lost 1 base, J lost 1 base, and 2 bases stayed unmatched. Germline lookup yields CDR1 LGHNA and CDR2 YNFKEQ. The CDR3 loop spans 17 amino acids. CDR3 residues: CASSQASGGGSYNEQFF. DNA of the CDR3: TGTGCCAGCAGCCAAGCTAGCGGGGGGGGATCCTACAATGAGCAGTTCTTC.

The V call is TRBV14, the J call TRBJ2-2, with TRBD1 matching over 7 bases. The CDR3 sequence is 15 residues long. V gave up 4 bases and J gave up 9 bases; unmatched junction bases: 11. The germline V gene encodes CDR1 SGHDN and CDR2 FVKESK. As DNA, the CDR3 is TGTGCCAGCAGCCGCCTGGGACAGCCCAACCGGGAGCTGTTTTTT. This gives the protein CASSRLGQPNRELFF.

This chain links TRBV3-1 (or the pseudogene TRBV3-2) with TRBJ2-5, with D tentatively TRBD2 (6 bases). The germline V gene encodes CDR1 LGHDT and CDR2 YNNKEL (reference sequence). The CDR3 has 13 amino acids. V lost 5 bases and J 4 bases, leaving 11 bases between the germline ends. CDR3 bases: TGTGCCAGCAGCACGTACGGGGGAGAGACCCAGTACTTC. Its protein is CASSTYGGETQYF.

V is TRBV30 and J is TRBJ1-2; no definite D call. The CDR3 covers 15 residues. Per germline, CDR1 GTSNPN and CDR2 SVGIG (reference sequence). The V end lost 2 bases, the J end lost 4 bases, and 17 bases lay between the germline ends. CDR3 nucleotides: TGTGCCTGGAGTCGACGAGGGCTTTATGGCTATGGCTACACCTTC. This gives the protein CAWSRRGLYGYGYTF.

This rearrangement joins TRBV29-1 to TRBJ2-7; TRBD2 is a possible D gene (6 bases). V was shortened by 5 bases and J by 4 bases, with 12 bases between the two germline ends. CDR3 length: 12 amino acids. Germline values: CDR1 SQVTM, CDR2 ANQGSEA. CDR3 sequence: CSVLTGGYEQYF. The CDR3 region has the DNA TGCAGCGTTCTTACCGGGGGTTACGAGCAGTACTTC.

V and J are TRBV2 and TRBJ2-7; D possibly corresponds to TRBD1 (6 bases). V was clipped by 5 bases and J by 3 bases, with 11 bases between them. Per the germline V gene, CDR1 is SNHLY and CDR2 is FYNNEI. This CDR3 region has 13 residues. The CDR3 region is CASSRRGDYEQYF. The CDR3 coding sequence is TGTGCCAGCAGTCGCAGGGGAGACTACGAGCAGTACTTC.

The rearrangement joins TRBV27 to TRBJ2-1, with 7 nucleotides matching TRBD2. Germline V lookup: CDR1 MNHEY, CDR2 SMNVEV (reference sequence). J gave up 5 bases and V 4 bases, and 11 bases lay outside the gene matches. The CDR3 is made up of 16 amino acids. CDR3 in DNA: TGTGCCAGCAGTTCAAGCGGGACTCCGGTCGACAATGAGCAGTTCTTC. This translates into CASSSSGTPVDNEQFF.

This chain connects TRBV2 to TRBJ2-3; TRBD2 agrees at 10 bases. CDR1 and CDR2 from the germline V gene are SNHLY and FYNNEI. This CDR3 comprises 14 residues. Trimming cost V 6 bases and J 4 bases; bases outside gene matches: 4. Here the CDR3 reads CASREREGSDTQYF. CDR3 DNA sequence: TGTGCCAGCAGGGAGCGGGAGGGATCAGATACGCAGTATTTT. Drawing the rest from reference TRBV2 and TRBJ2-3, the complete variable domain is EPEVTQTPSHQVTQMGQEVILRCVPISNHLYFYWYRQILGQKVEFLVSFYNNEISEKSEIFDDQFSVERPDGSNFTLKIRSTKLEDSAMYFCASREREGSDTQYFGPGTRLTVL.

The chain recombines TRBV5-1 with TRBJ1-2; the D is unclear. CDR1 and CDR2 from the germline V gene are SGHRS and YFSETQ. The V end lost 1 base, the J end lost 5 bases, and 18 bases lay between the germline ends. There are 16 residues in the CDR3. The CDR3 sequence: CASSLSGGSYGYGYTF. CDR3 nucleotide sequence: TGCGCCAGCAGCTTGTCCGGAGGGTCCTATGGGTATGGCTACACCTTC.

The rearrangement links TRBV9 to TRBJ2-2; possible D gene TRBD1, 5 bases. This CDR3 contains 15 residues. The V end lost 0 bases, the J end lost 1 base, and 7 bases lay between the germline ends. Germline values: CDR1 SGDLS, CDR2 YYNGEE. The chain's CDR3 is CASSVEGQNTGELFF. DNA for the CDR3: TGTGCCAGCAGCGTAGAAGGACAGAACACCGGGGAGCTGTTTTTT.

Comment on this clone: This sample includes further DNA sequences coding for the same CDR3. The V and J genes are TRBV7-9 and TRBJ2-5, with 7 bases lining up with TRBD2. Per germline, CDR1 SEHNR and CDR2 FQNEAQ (reference sequence). The junction had 0 bases not matched to a gene; V was cut back by 0 bases and J by 5 bases. CDR3 length: 13 amino acids. Here the CDR3 reads CASSLAGGETQYF. CDR3 nucleotides: TGTGCCAGCAGCTTAGCGGGGGGGGAGACCCAGTACTTC.

In its sample, this clone was seen once. This chain links TRBV3-1 (or the pseudogene TRBV3-2) with TRBJ2-1; TRBD2 agrees at 7 bases. Germline V gene data show CDR1 as LGHDT and CDR2 as YNNKEL (reference sequence). CDR3 length: 16 residues. J lost 2 bases, V lost 3 bases, and 7 bases had no gene match. CDR3 protein: CASSHTSGAAYNEQFF. CDR3 DNA sequence: TGTGCCAGCAGCCACACAAGCGGGGCGGCCTACAATGAGCAGTTCTTC.

This clone was found once. This chain links TRBV6-5 with TRBJ1-2; TRBD1 matches 9 bases. The germline V gene encodes CDR1 MNHEY and CDR2 SVGAGI. V was clipped by 6 bases and J by 7 bases; unmatched bases: 12. CDR3 size: 15 residues. CDR3 sequence reads: CASRSRGQGKSGYTF. CDR3 bases: TGTGCCAGCAGGAGCCGAGGACAGGGGAAGAGTGGCTACACCTTC.

The genes are TRBV19 and TRBJ1-5, with 9 positions matching TRBD1. CDR3 length: 16 amino acids. Germline values: CDR1 LNHDA, CDR2 SQIVND (reference sequence). With V trimmed by 0 bases and J by 4 bases, 4 bases remained unmatched. This CDR3 reads CASSIDATGGNQPQHF. The CDR3, as DNA: TGTGCCAGTAGTATAGACGCGACAGGGGGGAATCAGCCCCAGCATTTT.

This chain joins TRBV14 and TRBJ2-7, with TRBD1 matching 9 bases. The CDR3 sequence is 13 residues long. Germline CDR1 is SGHDN and CDR2 is FVKESK. Unmatched junction bases numbered 4, after V lost 4 bases and J lost 6 bases. The CDR3 DNA reads TGTGCCAGCAGCCGGGACAGGGTTACCGAGCAGTACTTC. It codes for CASSRDRVTEQYF. Full variable domain (missing parts from reference TRBV14 and TRBJ2-7): EAGVTQFPSHSVIEKGQTVTLRCDPISGHDNLYWYRRVMGKEIKFLLHFVKESKQDESGMPNNRFLAERTGGTYSTLKVQPAELEDSGVYFCASSRDRVTEQYFGPGTRLTVT.

CDR3 sequence: CASSRGVAGLGYGYTF. For the CDR3, the DNA is TGTGCCAGCAGCCGAGGGGTAGCGGGGCTTGGCTATGGCTACACCTTC. The chain recombines TRBV11-3 with TRBJ1-2; D possibly corresponds to TRBD1 (5 bases). The ends were cut back, 5 bases at V and 4 bases at J, with 20 bases in the middle. The CDR3 has 16 residues. The germline V gene has CDR1 SGHNT and CDR2 YENEEA.

There are a few counts of this clone. The CDR3 region is CASSLDGGKTYEQYF. CDR3 in DNA: TGTGCCAGCAGCTTGGACGGGGGGAAGACCTACGAGCAGTACTTC. The V gene is TRBV5-6, the J gene TRBJ2-7; 7 bases fit TRBD2. Germline assignment: CDR1 SGHDT and CDR2 YYEEEE. Trimming at V came to 0 bases and at J to 2 bases, leaving 5 bases not matched to a gene. This CDR3 comprises 15 residues.

V is TRBV5-1 and J is TRBJ2-7; perhaps TRBD2 as D (6 bases). The CDR3 loop spans 13 amino acids. V lost 0 bases and J lost 7, with 11 bases in between. Germline CDR1 reads SGHRS; CDR2 reads YFSETQ. The CDR3 spells CASSLDRGREQYF. The CDR3 DNA sequence: TGCGCCAGCAGCTTGGATCGGGGGAGAGAGCAGTACTTC.

This sequence joins TRBV1 and TRBJ1-5; the table's D call, TRBD1, was not checked against the DNA. TRBV1 is shown as a pseudogene. The CDR3 totals 16 residues. The CDR3, as DNA: TGCACCAGCAGCCAAGACAGGCCCTATAGCAATCAGCCCCAGCATTTT. It specifies CTSSQDRPYSNQPQHF.

This chain uses TRBV7-9 with TRBJ1-3, with D unclear. Germline CDR1 and CDR2: SEHNR and FQNEAQ (reference sequence). The CDR3 is 15 amino acids. V shed 7 bases and J shed 0 bases, with 13 bases lying between them. CDR3 residues: CASTSQRNSGNTIYF. In DNA, the CDR3 is TGTGCCAGCACCTCACAAAGAAACTCTGGAAACACCATATATTTT.

In its sample, this clone was seen a few times. The chain employs TRBV5-5 and TRBJ2-7, with TRBD1 as a possible D gene (6 bases). Germline V gene lookup returns CDR1 SGHKS and CDR2 YYEKEE (reference sequence). The V end was cut by 0 bases, the J end by 2 bases, with 9 bases between. This CDR3 comprises 14 residues. This CDR3 reads CASSLAQGAYEQYF. Written as DNA, the CDR3 is TGTGCCAGCAGCTTGGCACAGGGAGCCTACGAGCAGTACTTC.